A selection of T cell receptor beta chains follows, all from one sample in a study of blood T cell repertoires in COVID-19. Method: immunoSEQ multiplex PCR; TCRdb's copy keeps in-frame clones and lacks some. The table shows about 73,000 clones, with 80% to 85% occurring only once. The sequenced sample consisted of peripheral blood. These receptors came from a woman aged 55-69 years with acute or convalescent COVID-19. Each CDR3 is given with its conserved first and last residue. D genes are given only for firm matches. Some rows mark clone size as missing; the rest say once, few, many or name a class of expanded clone.

size: -
V: TRBV6-1
D: -
J: TRBJ1-4
length: 12
CDR3: CASSERGEKLFF
DNA: TGTGCCAGCAGTGAGCGGGGAGAAAAACTGTTTTTT

size: -
V: TRBV4-1
D: -
J: TRBJ1-3
length: 13
CDR3: CASSQEARNTIYF
DNA: TGCGCCAGCAGCCAAGAAGCAAGAAACACCATATATTTT

size: -
V: TRBV5-1
D: TRBD1
J: TRBJ1-2
length: 17
CDR3: CASSLRGQGALLQGYTF
DNA: TGCGCCAGCAGCTTGAGGGGACAGGGGGCCCTTTTGCAAGGCTACACCTTC

size: few
V: TRBV7-2
D: TRBD1
J: TRBJ1-5
length: 16
CDR3: CASSHTGAGGNQPQHF
DNA: TGTGCCAGCAGCCATACAGGGGCCGGGGGCAATCAGCCCCAGCATTTT

size: -
V: TRBV24-1
D: -
J: TRBJ1-5
length: 14
CDR3: CATSDLESNQPQHF
DNA: TGTGCCACCAGTGATTTGGAGAGCAATCAGCCCCAGCATTTT

size: -
V: TRBV6-5
D: -
J: TRBJ1-5
length: 14
CDR3: CASSYSGEDQPQHF
DNA: TGTGCCAGCAGTTACTCGGGGGAGGATCAGCCCCAGCATTTT

size: once
V: TRBV30
D: -
J: TRBJ1-5
length: 14
CDR3: CAWSEIDRNQPQHF
DNA: TGTGCCTGGAGTGAGATAGACAGAAATCAGCCCCAGCATTTT

size: few
V: TRBV30
D: TRBD1
J: TRBJ1-2
length: 13
CDR3: CAWSRDRKHGYTF
DNA: TGTGCCTGGAGTAGGGACAGGAAGCATGGCTACACCTTC

size: -
V: TRBV3-1/TRBV3-2
D: TRBD2
J: TRBJ2-3
length: 16
CDR3: CASSPWTSGGADTQYF
DNA: TGTGCCAGCAGCCCCTGGACTAGCGGGGGGGCAGATACGCAGTATTTT

size: -
V: TRBV11-3
D: TRBD1
J: TRBJ1-6
length: 17
CDR3: CASISSRDRGRSSPLHF
DNA: TGTGCCAGCATCTCTTCAAGGGACAGGGGCCGAAGTTCACCCCTCCACTTT

size: -
V: TRBV28
D: TRBD1
J: TRBJ1-4
length: 15
CDR3: CASSLGGTGDEKLFF
DNA: TGTGCCAGCAGTTTGGGTGGGACAGGGGACGAAAAACTGTTTTTT

size: -
V: TRBV2
D: -
J: TRBJ1-3
length: 16
CDR3: CASSAGMRQSGNTIYF
DNA: TGTGCCAGTAGCGCAGGCATGCGGCAATCTGGAAACACCATATATTTT

size: -
V: TRBV3-1/TRBV3-2
D: -
J: TRBJ1-1
length: 14
CDR3: CASSQGAGPTEAFF
DNA: TGTGCCAGCAGCCAAGGCGCAGGGCCCACTGAAGCTTTCTTT

size: few
V: TRBV6-1
D: TRBD1
J: TRBJ1-2
length: 17
CDR3: CASSEKMRTGGYYGYTF
DNA: TGTGCCAGCAGTGAGAAAATGCGGACAGGGGGTTACTATGGCTACACCTTC

size: once
V: TRBV30
D: -
J: TRBJ1-1
length: 13
CDR3: CAWRGHSRTEAFF
DNA: TGTGCCTGGAGGGGACACTCGCGCACTGAAGCTTTCTTT

size: -
V: TRBV12-5
D: -
J: TRBJ1-1
length: 17
CDR3: CASGFYTWDTLATEAFF
DNA: TGTGCTAGTGGTTTTTATACGTGGGACACCCTGGCCACTGAAGCTTTCTTT

size: few
V: TRBV5-8
D: -
J: TRBJ1-4
length: 13
CDR3: CASSLGRSGKLFF
DNA: TGTGCCAGCAGCTTGGGCAGAAGCGGAAAACTGTTTTTT

size: -
V: TRBV7-2
D: TRBD1
J: TRBJ1-5
length: 17
CDR3: CASSTSLGQGGNQPQHF
DNA: TGTGCCAGCAGCACCTCCCTAGGACAGGGTGGCAATCAGCCCCAGCATTTT

size: -
V: TRBV3-1/TRBV3-2
D: TRBD2
J: TRBJ2-1
length: 13
CDR3: CACGGWKVNEQFF
DNA: TGTGCTTGCGGGGGGTGGAAGGTCAATGAGCAGTTCTTC

size: -
V: TRBV30
D: -
J: TRBJ2-5
length: 12
CDR3: CAWSGLGETQYF
DNA: TGTGCCTGGAGTGGACTGGGAGAGACCCAGTACTTC

size: -
V: TRBV5-1
D: -
J: TRBJ1-6
length: 17
CDR3: CASSRQTLSSYNSPLHF
DNA: TGCGCCAGCAGCCGACAGACACTGAGCTCCTATAATTCACCCCTCCACTTT

size: -
V: TRBV24-1
D: TRBD2
J: TRBJ2-3
length: 17
CDR3: CATSDPRSGGSPDTQYF
DNA: TGTGCCACCAGTGATCCTCGCAGCGGCGGGAGCCCCGATACGCAGTATTTT

size: -
V: TRBV11-3
D: -
J: TRBJ2-1
length: 13
CDR3: CASSLVGAGGQFF
DNA: TGTGCCAGCAGCTTAGTAGGGGCCGGCGGGCAGTTCTTC

size: -
V: TRBV6-5
D: -
J: TRBJ2-7
length: 14
CDR3: CATSRPGLLYEQYF
DNA: TGTGCCACCAGCCGCCCGGGACTCCTCTACGAGCAGTACTTC

size: -
V: TRBV7-3
D: -
J: TRBJ2-5
length: 14
CDR3: CASSPYVGAETQYF
DNA: TGTGCCAGCAGCCCCTACGTGGGGGCGGAGACCCAGTACTTC

size: -
V: TRBV15
D: -
J: TRBJ1-2
length: 15
CDR3: CATSRDLTELYGYTF
DNA: TGTGCCACCAGCAGAGATCTCACAGAACTTTATGGCTACACCTTC

size: -
V: TRBV18
D: -
J: TRBJ1-1
length: 16
CDR3: CASSPSPGGVGSEAFF
DNA: TGTGCCAGCTCACCATCCCCCGGAGGGGTGGGGTCTGAAGCTTTCTTT

size: -
V: TRBV18
D: -
J: TRBJ1-5
length: 17
CDR3: CASSPSSTGFGNQPQHF
DNA: TGTGCCAGCTCACCATCGTCGACGGGGTTTGGCAATCAGCCCCAGCATTTT

size: -
V: TRBV5-8
D: -
J: TRBJ1-3
length: 14
CDR3: CASSRGASGNTIYF
DNA: TGTGCCAGCAGCCGGGGGGCCTCTGGAAACACCATATATTTT

size: -
V: TRBV24-1
D: -
J: TRBJ2-3
length: 12
CDR3: CATSPGGDTQYF
DNA: TGTGCCACCAGCCCTGGTGGCGATACGCAGTATTTT

size: -
V: TRBV5-4
D: -
J: TRBJ1-1
length: 14
CDR3: CAGRRTGEGTEAFF
DNA: TGTGCCGGCAGAAGAACGGGGGAGGGCACTGAAGCTTTCTTT